This TCR beta chain derives from a study of early T cells in non-severe SARS-CoV-2 infection (dated by TCRdb to about 2021). Looking at the study overall: Because TCR sequencing was done on bulk RNA from unsorted whole blood, the alpha and beta chains could not be paired. Findings and caveats that apply to the study as a whole: VDJdb matching was skewed toward anti-spike CD8 responses, so virus-specific expansions were likely underestimated and private and CD4 specificities were missed.

This was a case-control study nested in a cohort of healthcare workers in London, UK, who had nasopharyngeal swab PCR tests and blood samples taken every week. Healthcare workers were recruited during the week of the UK lockdown, between 23 and 31 March 2020, and followed weekly for up to about 15 weeks. This clonotype was observed a few times. Its antigen specificity is not known. Base qualities are not at hand, and no much larger clone is one base apart. The library came from 5' RACE. Instrument on record: NextSeq 500. Unique molecular identifiers were attached to individual cDNA molecules in the TCR library protocol so that sequencing error and PCR bias could be corrected. Both TCR alpha and beta chains were sequenced, and tight co-correlation was observed between alpha and beta sequence abundances in each sample. In the authors' own workflow: Decombinator V4 was used to annotate the V gene, J gene and CDR3 of the TCR sequences. TCRs were defined as expanded if a significant change between any two time points was detected under a Poisson model with p below 0.0001. TCR abundances were normalised to the total number of TCRs sequenced per sample and expressed as counts per million. TRAV1-2 paired with TRAJ12, TRAJ20 or TRAJ33 defined MAIT TCRs, while TRAV10 paired with TRAJ18 defined iNKT TCRs. VDJdb, accessed 1 November 2021, was searched for CMV, EBV and SARS-CoV-2 annotated TCRs, with TCRs annotated for multiple antigens excluded. The public reads were reanalyzed by TCRdb: fastp trimming at Q25, MiXCR alignment, in-frame beta chains only. Merged by CDR3 protein, the rows form single entries marked with the most common genes and DNA. The V and J calls shown here were made by TCRdb, not taken from the authors' results. Present in this sample are tens of thousands of distinct CDR3 sequences, 8% to 8.5% of which were seen just once. The ten largest make up over 8% of the sample.

There are 17 amino acids in the CDR3, from cysteine to phenylalanine inclusive. Only CDR3 DNA remains: 51 bases, in frame from the first base. According to the germline V gene (reference sequence), CDR1 reads MNHNY and CDR2 reads SVGAGI. Germline trimming: 2 bases from V, 3 bases from J; junction bases outside gene matches: 11. The source is an adult who was a healthcare worker with PCR-confirmed SARS-CoV-2 infection or an uninfected control (not recorded which). The sequence is built from TRBV6-6 and TRBJ2-5; the junction holds 8 bases that match TRBD2. Material for sequencing was whole blood. Read as DNA, the sequence is TGTGCCAGCAGTTACAGACTAGCGAGTAGGCTGGAAGAGACCCAGTACTTC. Translated, it reads CASSYRLASRLEETQYF.